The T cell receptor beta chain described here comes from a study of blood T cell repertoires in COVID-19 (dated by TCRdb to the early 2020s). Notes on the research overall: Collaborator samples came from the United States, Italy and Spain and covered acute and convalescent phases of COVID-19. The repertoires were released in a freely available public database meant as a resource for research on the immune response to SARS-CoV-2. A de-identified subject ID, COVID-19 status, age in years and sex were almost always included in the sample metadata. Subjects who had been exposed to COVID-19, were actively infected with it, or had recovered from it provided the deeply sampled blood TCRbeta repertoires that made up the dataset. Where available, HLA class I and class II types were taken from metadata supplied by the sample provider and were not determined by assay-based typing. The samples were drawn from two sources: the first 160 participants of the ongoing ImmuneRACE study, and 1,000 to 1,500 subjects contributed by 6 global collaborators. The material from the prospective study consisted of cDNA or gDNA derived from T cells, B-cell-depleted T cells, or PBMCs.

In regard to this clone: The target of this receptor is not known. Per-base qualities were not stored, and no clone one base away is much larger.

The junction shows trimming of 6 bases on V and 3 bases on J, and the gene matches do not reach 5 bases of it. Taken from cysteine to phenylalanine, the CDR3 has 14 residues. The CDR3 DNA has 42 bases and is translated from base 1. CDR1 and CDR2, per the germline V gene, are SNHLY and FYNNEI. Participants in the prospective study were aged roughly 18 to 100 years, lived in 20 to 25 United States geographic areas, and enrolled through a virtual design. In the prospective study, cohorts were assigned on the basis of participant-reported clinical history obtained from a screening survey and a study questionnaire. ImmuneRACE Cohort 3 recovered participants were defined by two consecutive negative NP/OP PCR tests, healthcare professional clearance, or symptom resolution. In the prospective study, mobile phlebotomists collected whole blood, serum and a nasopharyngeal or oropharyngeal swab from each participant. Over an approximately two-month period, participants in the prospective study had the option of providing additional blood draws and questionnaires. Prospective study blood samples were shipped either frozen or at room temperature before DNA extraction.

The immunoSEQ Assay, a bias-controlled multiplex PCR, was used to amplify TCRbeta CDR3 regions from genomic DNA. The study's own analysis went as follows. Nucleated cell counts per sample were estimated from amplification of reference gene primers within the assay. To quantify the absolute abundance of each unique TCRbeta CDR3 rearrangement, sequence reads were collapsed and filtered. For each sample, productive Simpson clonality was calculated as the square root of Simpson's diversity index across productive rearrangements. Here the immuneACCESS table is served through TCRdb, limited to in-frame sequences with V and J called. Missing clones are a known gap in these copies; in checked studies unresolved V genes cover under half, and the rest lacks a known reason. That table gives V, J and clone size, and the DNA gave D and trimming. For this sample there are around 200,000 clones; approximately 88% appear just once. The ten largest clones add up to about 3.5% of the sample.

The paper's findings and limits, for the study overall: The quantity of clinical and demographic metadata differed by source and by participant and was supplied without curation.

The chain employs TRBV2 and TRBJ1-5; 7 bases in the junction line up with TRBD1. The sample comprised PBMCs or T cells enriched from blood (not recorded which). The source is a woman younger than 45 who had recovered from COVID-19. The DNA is TGTGCCAGCAGGTTAGGGGGCAACAATCAGCCCCAGCATTTT. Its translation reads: CASRLGGNNQPQHF.